The subject of this entry is one TCR beta chain. The data are from a study of blood T cell repertoires in COVID-19. Study summary: The origin of the acute and convalescent COVID-19 samples was the United States, Italy and Spain. PBMCs, B-cell-depleted T cells, or T cells were the source of the cDNA or gDNA that made up the material.

Trimming removed 0 bases from V and 7 bases from J; junction bases left unmatched: 6. The germline V gene has CDR1 LGHNA and CDR2 YNFKEQ. This CDR3 is 15 amino acids long. In the study's own analysis: Estimates of nucleated cell counts were drawn from the amplification of reference gene primers. Assay used: immunoSEQ multiplex PCR; TCRdb lists only in-frame clones, some missing. That table gives V, J and clone size, and the DNA gave D and trimming. The data show roughly 120,000 clones, approximately 74% seen once. Patients from Seattle were sampled longitudinally, starting during active infection. What was sequenced was peripheral blood. The chain carries TRBV4-2 and TRBJ2-1; 7 bases are shared with TRBD2. This clonotype originated in an older man with COVID-19, enrolled during active disease. The CDR3 is CASSQDHTSENEQFF. The CDR3 DNA follows: TGTGCCAGCAGCCAAGATCATACTAGCGAGAATGAGCAGTTCTTC.